Reported below is one T cell receptor (beta chain). Its antigen is unidentified. Every bit of the isolated RNA underwent reverse transcription, so sequencing read expressed TCRB transcripts. TCRdb keeps only in-frame clones here, not all; method: immunoSEQ multiplex PCR. Of about 620,000 clones detected, about 14% appear once; the ten largest clones hold about 0.087%. This specimen comes from a study of beta chain features in type 1 diabetes. Averaging approximately 120 mL, one heparinised blood draw came from each individual donor. Germline V gene data show CDR1 as SGHTA and CDR2 as FQGTGA. The ends lost 5 bases at V and 0 bases at J; junction bases unmatched: 7. The CDR3 runs to 15 residues. Notes on the study in general: When Type 1 diabetes patients were examined, their TCRB CDR3s proved moderately but significantly shorter in all four CD4+ subsets. HLA influence on TCRB rearrangement stayed unresolved here.

This receptor was obtained from a man aged 18 to 29 in good health. Material for sequencing was naive CD4+ T cells from blood. The chain uses TRBV7-3 and TRBJ2-7; 7 positions agree with TRBD1. CDR3 sequence (DNA): TGTGCCAGCAGCCTGGGACAGAGCAGCTCCTACGAGCAGTACTTC. Translated: CASSLGQSSSYEQYF.